The 6 T cell receptor beta chains below come from one sample, sequenced in a study of PD-L1 blockade in urothelial cancer. Time point meaning: pretreatment peripheral blood. TCRdb's table, derived via immunoSEQ multiplex PCR, lists solely in-frame clones and lacks some. Here the sample spans tens of thousands of clones, more than 75% being singletons. Sample: PBMCs, taken around atezolizumab (anti-PD-L1) treatment. The source is a man in his 60s with urothelial cancer.

The J gene is TRBJ2-5, the V gene TRBV7-8, with 8 bases identical to TRBD1. The CDR3 is 16 residues long. Germline-derived CDR1 and CDR2 are SGHVS and FQNEAQ. With V trimmed by 4 bases and J by 2 bases, 9 bases remained unmatched. The CDR3 coding sequence is TGTGCCAGCAGCTGGACCGGGACAGGCCTACAAGAGACCCAGTACTTC. Its protein product is CASSWTGTGLQETQYF.

The V call is TRBV6-4, the J call TRBJ2-6, with TRBD1 matching over 7 bases. This CDR3 comprises 20 residues. J gave up 0 bases and V 2 bases, and 13 bases lay outside the gene matches. In germline, CDR1 is MRHNA, CDR2 SNTAGT. CDR3 in amino acids: CASSDGIWTGVYSGANVLTF. The CDR3 bases are TGTGCCAGCAGTGACGGTATCTGGACAGGTGTGTACTCTGGGGCCAACGTCCTGACTTTC.

The chain recombines TRBV6-1 with TRBJ1-1, with 10 bases fitting TRBD1. V was clipped by 4 bases and J by 3 bases; unmatched bases: 8. Germline V CDR1 and CDR2: MNHNS, SASEGT. This CDR3 has 16 residues. CDR3 residues: CASSVRTGGRDTEAFF. Written as DNA, the CDR3 is TGTGCCAGCAGTGTTCGGACAGGGGGTCGGGACACTGAAGCTTTCTTT.

This clone was picked up a small number of times. This rearrangement joins TRBV27 to TRBJ2-1; TRBD2 matches 7 bases. Germline V CDR1 and CDR2: MNHEY, SMNVEV (reference sequence). The CDR3 contains 21 residues. V was pared by 2 bases and J by 0 bases, with 19 bases of the junction left unmatched. The CDR3 coding sequence is TGTGCCAGCAGTTTAATTGCGCTCGGGGGGAGTTCCACAAGCTCCTACAATGAGCAGTTCTTC. Translated: CASSLIALGGSSTSSYNEQFF.

The chain recombines TRBV4-1 with TRBJ2-1, with D possibly TRBD2 on 5 matching bases. There are 17 residues in the CDR3. Germline assignment: CDR1 MGHRA and CDR2 YSYEKL. The germline V and J ends were trimmed by 0 bases and 2 bases, with 14 bases remaining between them. CDR3 in DNA: TGCGCCAGCAGCCAAGATCGGAGGATAATCACCTACAATGAGCAGTTCTTC. This translates into CASSQDRRIITYNEQFF.

The chain carries TRBV19 and TRBJ1-4, with D perhaps matching TRBD1 (5 bases). This CDR3 spans 14 amino acids. V shed 5 bases and J shed 8 bases, with 15 bases lying between them. CDR1 is LNHDA and CDR2 is SQIVND in the germline V gene (reference sequence). The DNA of the CDR3 is TGTGCCAGTAGTTCCCCCGGGACTCCCGAAAAACTGTTTTTT. This sequence encodes CASSSPGTPEKLFF.